Below are 6 T cell receptor beta chains sequenced from a single sample in a study of shared clonotypes between healthy human individuals. Clones were sequenced by immunoSEQ multiplex PCR, and TCRdb holds only the in-frame ones, with some missing. The profile shows about 1.9 million clones, 93% of them singletons. Terminally differentiated effector memory CD45RA+ cells were excluded from the naive CD8 cells, which were CD45RO-negative and positively selected for CCR7. Sequencing input: naive CD8+ T cells from PBMCs. These receptors originate from a man aged 18 to 35 in good health. Some clones in this sample may be carry-over from other donors' samples.

The genes are TRBV23-1 and TRBJ1-1; 7 bases fit TRBD1. TRBV23-1 is an ORF for which the function is uncertain. Losses at the gene ends were 7 bases for V and 1 base for J; bases not matched to a gene: 6. The CDR3 length is 14 residues. The CDR3 DNA reads TGCGCCAGCACTCGGACAGGCTCGAACACTGAAGCTTTCTTT. Its protein is CASTRTGSNTEAFF.

The rearrangement joins TRBV19 to TRBJ2-1; tentative D call: TRBD2 (5 bases). In germline, CDR1 is LNHDA, CDR2 SQIVND (reference sequence). The CDR3 has 15 residues. Trimming removed 4 bases at V and 0 bases at J, with 10 bases between. CDR3 in amino acids: CASSNPGYSYNEQFF. The CDR3 DNA follows: TGTGCCAGTAGTAATCCGGGATACTCCTACAATGAGCAGTTCTTC. The complete variable domain, with remaining parts taken from reference TRBV19 and TRBJ2-1, reads DGGITQSPKYLFRKEGQNVTLSCEQNLNHDAMYWYRQDPGQGLRLIYYSQIVNDFQKGDIAEGYSVSREKKESFPLTVTSAQKNPTAFYLCASSNPGYSYNEQFFGPGTRLTVL.

V and J are TRBV7-9 and TRBJ2-1; TRBD2 is a possible D gene (5 bases). The germline V gene has CDR1 SEHNR and CDR2 FQNEAQ (reference sequence). V was trimmed by 8 bases and J by 5 bases, leaving 16 bases between them. This CDR3 is 14 amino acids long. Here the CDR3 DNA reads TGTGCCAGCCTAGGGCCTAGCCTTAACAATGAGCAGTTCTTC. Protein product: CASLGPSLNNEQFF.

The chain employs TRBV4-1 and TRBJ2-1, with TRBD2 matching 11 bases. The J segment lost 10 bases and the V segment lost 4 bases, leaving 12 bases of the junction unmatched. This CDR3 comprises 16 residues. Germline V CDR1 and CDR2: MGHRA, YSYEKL. CDR3 region: CASSLAGTSGRGEQFF. DNA for the CDR3: TGCGCCAGCAGCCTGGCCGGGACTAGCGGCCGGGGGGAGCAGTTCTTC.

The rearrangement joins TRBV18 to TRBJ1-2; D may be TRBD1 (6 bases). V was clipped by 0 bases and J by 6 bases, with 14 bases between them. This CDR3 region has 15 residues. CDR1 and CDR2 from the germline V gene are KGHSH and LQKENI. CDR3 DNA sequence: TGTGCCAGCTCACCACCATACCCTTCAGGGGATGGCTACACCTTC. This encodes CASSPPYPSGDGYTF.

The V gene is TRBV4-1, the J gene TRBJ2-5; D remains ambiguous. V lost 5 bases and J lost 3, with 10 bases in between. Germline V gives CDR1 MGHRA, CDR2 YSYEKL. This CDR3 comprises 13 residues. CDR3 amino acids: CASSERRKETQYF. The CDR3 bases are TGCGCCAGCAGCGAACGGCGAAAAGAGACCCAGTACTTC.